The clone carrying this T cell receptor beta chain was seen only once. As yet, its antigen is unknown. The entry originates in a study of long-term antiretroviral therapy in people with HIV. General study results and limits: Post-ART, diversity grew, though it stayed under transplant donor control levels.

Samples were assayed with immunoSEQ v3.0 at survey level. In sequencing, roughly 40,000-50,000 T-cell genomes per sample were targeted. Some clones are missing from TCRdb's copy, which holds only in-frame ones; the method was immunoSEQ multiplex PCR. The sample shows 20,000 to 25,000 clones, roughly 87% of them seen only once. The ends were cut back, 2 bases at V and 0 bases at J, with 10 bases in the middle. The V gene's germline CDR1 is LNHDA and CDR2 SQIVND (reference sequence). There are 15 residues in the CDR3. This sequence originates from a man aged 45-60 years with HIV. The J gene is TRBJ1-2, the V gene TRBV19, with D perhaps matching TRBD1 (5 bases). This sample comprised unsorted PBMCs, obtained 0.3 years after starting antiretroviral therapy. The CDR3 DNA sequence: TGTGCCAGTAGTATACAGGGCAACTCTAACTATGGCTACACCTTC. It yields the protein CASSIQGNSNYGYTF.